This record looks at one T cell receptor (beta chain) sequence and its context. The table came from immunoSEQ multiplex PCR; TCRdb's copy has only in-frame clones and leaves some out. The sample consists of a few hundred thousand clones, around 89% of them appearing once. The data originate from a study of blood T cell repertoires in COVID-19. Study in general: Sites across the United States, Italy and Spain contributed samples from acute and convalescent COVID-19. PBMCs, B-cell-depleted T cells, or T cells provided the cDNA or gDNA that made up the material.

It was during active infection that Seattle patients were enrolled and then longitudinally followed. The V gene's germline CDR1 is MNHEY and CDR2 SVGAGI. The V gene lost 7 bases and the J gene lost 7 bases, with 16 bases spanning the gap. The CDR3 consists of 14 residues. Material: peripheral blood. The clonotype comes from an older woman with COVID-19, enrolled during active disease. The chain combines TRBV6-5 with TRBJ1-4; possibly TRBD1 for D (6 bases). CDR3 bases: TGTGCCAGCAACGGGGGGCCTTTGGGTGAAAAACTGTTTTTT. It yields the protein CASNGGPLGEKLFF.